This T cell receptor beta chain is from a study of cytomegalovirus exposure and HLA in healthy donors. PCR used 60 Vbeta primers and 13 Jbeta primers. Clones were read by immunoSEQ multiplex PCR, and TCRdb kept only the in-frame ones, dropping some. The table lists approximately 92,000 clones, roughly 80% of them singletons. The study's findings and limits: Reports indicate that TCR beta sequences accurately predicted the HLA-A and HLA-B alleles of most subjects. Fewer N-insertions (relative to the roughly 670-donor mean) were reportedly seen in an Asian-associated ancestry cluster in a later analysis. Researchers left out some V segments, among them TRBV6-2 and TRBV6-3, as indistinguishable.

This CDR3 spans 13 amino acids. Trimming took 1 base from V and 8 from J, leaving 9 bases between them. The germline gives CDR1 SGHVS, CDR2 FNYEAQ. Of note for this clone: What it recognizes is unknown.

This TCR was recovered from a man aged 50-59 years in good health and CMV-seropositive. This chain uses TRBV7-6 with TRBJ2-1, with D unresolved. The source material was PBMCs. The chain's CDR3 is CASSLGSADEQFF. The CDR3, as DNA: TGTGCCAGCAGCTTAGGTTCCGCAGATGAGCAGTTCTTC. Using reference TRBV7-6 and TRBJ2-1 for the parts outside the CDR3, the full variable domain is GAGVSQSPRYKVTKRGQDVALRCDPISGHVSLYWYRQALGQGPEFLTYFNYEAQQDKSGLPNDRFSAERPEGSISTLTIQRTEQRDSAMYRCASSLGSADEQFFGPGTRLTVL.